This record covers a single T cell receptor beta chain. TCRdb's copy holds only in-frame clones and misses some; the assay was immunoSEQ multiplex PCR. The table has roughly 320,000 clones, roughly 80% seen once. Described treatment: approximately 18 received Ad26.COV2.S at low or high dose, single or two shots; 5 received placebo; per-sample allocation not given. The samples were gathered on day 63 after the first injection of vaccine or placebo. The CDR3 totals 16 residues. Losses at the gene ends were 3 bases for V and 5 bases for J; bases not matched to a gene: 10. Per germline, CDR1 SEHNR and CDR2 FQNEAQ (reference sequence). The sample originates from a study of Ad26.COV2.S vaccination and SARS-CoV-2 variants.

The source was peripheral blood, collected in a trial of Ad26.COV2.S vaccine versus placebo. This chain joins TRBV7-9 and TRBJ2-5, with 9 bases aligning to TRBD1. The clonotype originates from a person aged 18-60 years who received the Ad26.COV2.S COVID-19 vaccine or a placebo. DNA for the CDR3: TGTGCCAGCAGCTTGGACGGGACAGGGTTTCTGGAGACCCAGTACTTC. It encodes CASSLDGTGFLETQYF. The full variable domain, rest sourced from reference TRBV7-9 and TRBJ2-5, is DTGVSQNPRHKITKRGQNVTFRCDPISEHNRLYWYRQTLGQGPEFLTYFQNEAQLEKSRLLSDRFSAERPKGSFSTLEIQRTEQGDSAMYLCASSLDGTGFLETQYFGPGTRLLVL.